The 31 T cell receptor beta chains listed next were all sequenced from one sample in a study of T cell responses to AZD1222 COVID-19 vaccine. Here immunoSEQ multiplex PCR was the method, and the copy in TCRdb shows in-frame clones only, minus some. The sample shows roughly 130,000 clones, about 90% of them seen only once. Sequenced material: peripheral blood, taken on day 0 of AZD1222 vaccination. These receptors came from an adult in good health.

In its sample, this clone was seen a few times. The chain has TRBV6-5 and TRBJ2-7; TRBD1 aligns across 9 bases. V shed 5 bases and J 6 bases; nucleotides not matched to a gene: 11. Germline V gene sequence: CDR1 MNHEY, CDR2 SVGAGI. The CDR3 consists of 15 residues. The CDR3 region is CASSPRTGAAVEQYF. The CDR3 bases are TGTGCCAGCAGTCCCCGGACAGGGGCGGCGGTCGAGCAGTACTTC.

The chain is built from TRBV5-1 and TRBJ2-1; D might be TRBD1 or TRBD2, each matching 5 bases. Germline CDR1 and CDR2: SGHRS and YFSETQ. This CDR3 has 15 amino acids. Trimming took 4 bases from V and 7 from J, leaving 18 bases between them. In DNA, the CDR3 is TGCGCCAGCAGCCTCACCGGGACCAAGGGGAATGAGCAGTTCTTC. Translation gives CASSLTGTKGNEQFF.

J is TRBJ2-7 and V is TRBV11-1; TRBD2 agrees at 9 bases. The V segment lost 5 bases and the J segment 0 bases; nucleotides outside the gene matches: 5. The germline gives CDR1 SGHAT, CDR2 FQDESV (reference sequence). The CDR3 has 15 amino acids. The DNA of the CDR3 is TGTGCCAGCAGCGCTCTAGCGGGGAGCTCCTACGAGCAGTACTTC. It translates to CASSALAGSSYEQYF.

The rearrangement joins TRBV18 to TRBJ1-5, with D unclear. The germline V gene has CDR1 KGHSH and CDR2 LQKENI. V shed 0 bases and J shed 0 bases, with 15 bases lying between them. The CDR3 extends over 18 amino acids. The CDR3 nucleotides are TGTGCCAGCTCACCACCGGCCGGGTTCGGTGGTAGCAATCAGCCCCAGCATTTT. Protein product: CASSPPAGFGGSNQPQHF.

The V gene is TRBV2, the J gene TRBJ2-1, with D unclear. The CDR3 spans 13 residues. The germline V gene has CDR1 SNHLY and CDR2 FYNNEI. Trimming took 6 bases from V and 4 from J, leaving 10 bases between them. In DNA, the CDR3 is TGTGCCAGCAGACAGCTTTCGTACAATGAGCAGTTCTTC. Translated, it gives CASRQLSYNEQFF. The complete variable domain, with remaining parts taken from reference TRBV2 and TRBJ2-1, reads EPEVTQTPSHQVTQMGQEVILRCVPISNHLYFYWYRQILGQKVEFLVSFYNNEISEKSEIFDDQFSVERPDGSNFTLKIRSTKLEDSAMYFCASRQLSYNEQFFGPGTRLTVL.

The chain combines TRBV5-4 with TRBJ1-2; 12 nucleotides line up with TRBD1. The trim removed 4 bases at V and 3 bases at J, leaving 7 bases unmatched. The germline gives CDR1 SGHNT, CDR2 YYREEE (reference sequence). The CDR3 extends over 16 amino acids. The CDR3 nucleotides are TGTGCCAGCAGCCGCGGGACAGGGGGCTCCGACTATGGCTACACCTTC. This encodes CASSRGTGGSDYGYTF.

This clone was detected once. The chain combines TRBV7-9 with TRBJ2-7, with 8 nucleotides matching TRBD2. Germline CDR1 reads SEHNR; CDR2 reads FQNEAQ (reference sequence). V lost 1 base to trimming and J lost 6 bases; unmatched junction nucleotides: 5. CDR3 length: 14 residues. CDR3 DNA: TGTGCCAGCAGCTTAGGCAGCGGGAGCTCCGAGCAGTACTTC. Amino acid sequence: CASSLGSGSSEQYF.

J is TRBJ2-1 and V is TRBV18, with TRBD2 identical over 8 bases. Germline CDR1 KGHSH, CDR2 LQKENI. V lost 2 bases to trimming and J lost 4 bases; unmatched junction nucleotides: 4. CDR3 length: 15 residues. The CDR3 DNA follows: TGTGCCAGCTCACCAACTAGCGGACGATACAATGAGCAGTTCTTC. Protein sequence: CASSPTSGRYNEQFF.

This clone was counted between two and nine times. V gene TRBV11-2 combines with J gene TRBJ2-7; TRBD1 is a possible D gene (6 bases). V was pared by 4 bases and J by 8 bases, with 12 bases between. This CDR3 spans 12 amino acids. Germline V gives CDR1 SGHAT, CDR2 FQNNGV. The CDR3 nucleotides are TGTGCCAGCAGCTCCCAACAGGGAAAGCAGTACTTC. Its protein is CASSSQQGKQYF.

This clone was detected only once. This rearrangement joins TRBV29-1 to TRBJ2-1, with D maybe TRBD1 (6 bases). The CDR3 is 13 amino acids. Germline loops: CDR1 SQVTM, CDR2 ANQGSEA. The V end lost 3 bases, the J end lost 7 bases, and 13 bases lay between the germline ends. The CDR3 DNA reads TGCAGCGTTGACAGGGGAAGGGGGAATGAGCAGTTCTTC. Amino acid sequence: CSVDRGRGNEQFF.

This chain connects TRBV27 to TRBJ2-7, with TRBD2 as a possible D gene (6 bases). Trimming shortened V by 8 bases and J by 2 bases, and 16 bases separated the two germline ends. The CDR3 covers 14 residues. The germline V gene encodes CDR1 MNHEY and CDR2 SMNVEV (reference sequence). The CDR3 DNA sequence: TGTGCCAGCGGATTTATGGAGGGACCCTACGAGCAGTACTTC. Protein: CASGFMEGPYEQYF.

The chain joins TRBV6-6 to TRBJ1-2, with D perhaps TRBD1 (6 bases). The CDR3 has 15 residues. Germline CDR1 MNHNY, CDR2 SVGAGI (reference sequence). The germline V and J ends were trimmed by 2 bases and 4 bases, with 14 bases remaining between them. The CDR3 loop reads CASSYGGRQGYGYTF. The CDR3 bases are TGTGCCAGCAGTTACGGGGGCAGGCAGGGCTATGGCTACACCTTC.

The rearrangement joins TRBV11-2 to TRBJ2-7; a possible D gene is TRBD1 (6 bases). The CDR3 loop spans 13 amino acids. Deletions cut 3 bases from V and 3 bases from J, with 9 bases between. Germline CDR1 is SGHAT and CDR2 is FQNNGV. The CDR3, as DNA: TGTGCCAGCAGCTTCGGACAGCACTACGAGCAGTACTTC. Translation: CASSFGQHYEQYF.

The CDR3 here is CASSMLGNYGYTF. In DNA form, the CDR3 reads TGTGCCAGTAGTATGTTGGGGAACTATGGCTACACCTTC. This rearrangement joins TRBV19 to TRBJ1-2; D not resolved. Germline CDR1 and CDR2: LNHDA and SQIVND (reference sequence). This CDR3 region has 13 residues. V was trimmed by 3 bases and J by 2 bases, leaving 7 bases between them.

The rearrangement joins TRBV5-1 to TRBJ1-2; D possibly corresponds to TRBD1 (6 bases). The CDR3 consists of 14 residues. The V end lost 5 bases, the J end lost 6 bases, and 17 bases lay between the germline ends. Germline V gene lookup returns CDR1 SGHRS and CDR2 YFSETQ. CDR3 in DNA: TGCGCCAGCAGAACCCAGGGGAACGGTGATGGCTACACCTTC. It translates to CASRTQGNGDGYTF.

The chain is built from TRBV3-1 (or the pseudogene TRBV3-2) and TRBJ1-4; no definite D call. This CDR3 comprises 15 residues. Germline V CDR1 and CDR2: LGHDT, YNNKEL (reference sequence). Trimming took 4 bases from V and 0 from J, leaving 9 bases between them. CDR3 DNA sequence: TGTGCCAGCAGCCCCCGGGCCTCAACTAATGAAAAACTGTTTTTT. This translates into CASSPRASTNEKLFF.

This chain uses TRBV28 with TRBJ1-5; 7 bases map to TRBD1. CDR1 is MDHEN, CDR2 SYDVKM, per germline. J lost 3 bases, V lost 5 bases, and 10 bases had no gene match. The CDR3 contains 16 residues. The CDR3 spells CASSPMNRGFNQPQHF. The DNA of the CDR3 is TGTGCCAGCAGTCCTATGAACAGGGGATTCAATCAGCCCCAGCATTTT.

The CDR3 DNA sequence: TGTGCCAGCAGCTCGACTCAGACAGGGGGGACTGAAGCTTTCTTT. It specifies CASSSTQTGGTEAFF. This chain links TRBV7-2 with TRBJ1-1; 9 positions agree with TRBD1. Germline trimming cut 4 bases from V and 5 bases from J; bases unmatched to any gene: 8. The CDR3 runs 15 residues. Germline CDR1 and CDR2: SGHTA and FQGNSA. Supplemented by reference TRBV7-2 and TRBJ1-1, the full variable domain reads GAGVSQSPSNKVTEKGKDVELRCDPISGHTALYWYRQSLGQGLEFLIYFQGNSAPDKSGLPSDRFSAERTGGSVSTLTIQRTQQEDSAVYLCASSSTQTGGTEAFFGQGTRLTVV.

The rearrangement uses TRBV27 and TRBJ2-7, with D possibly matching TRBD1 (5 bases). Trimming took 5 bases from V and 0 from J, leaving 11 bases between them. CDR3 length equals 14 residues. Germline V gene data show CDR1 as MNHEY and CDR2 as SMNVEV (reference sequence). CDR3 sequence: CASSTYDSSYEQYF. The CDR3 bases are TGTGCCAGCAGTACATACGACAGCTCCTACGAGCAGTACTTC.

The V gene is TRBV6-5, the J gene TRBJ1-5, with D perhaps matching TRBD1 (5 bases). The CDR3 runs to 14 residues. With 5 bases removed from V and 6 bases from J, the gap between germline ends came to 14 bases. Germline CDR1 reads MNHEY; CDR2 reads SVGAGI. The CDR3 here is CASSPGAFSQPQHF. The DNA for the CDR3 is TGTGCCAGCAGTCCCGGGGCCTTCAGTCAGCCCCAGCATTTT.

This rearrangement joins TRBV28 to TRBJ1-3, with a tentative D call TRBD1 (6 bases). Deletions cut 4 bases from V and 0 bases from J, with 16 bases between. CDR3 length: 17 residues. CDR1 MDHEN and CDR2 SYDVKM come from the germline V gene. This chain's CDR3 is CASSSGGPQTSGNTIYF. The CDR3 coding sequence is TGTGCCAGCAGTTCCGGGGGCCCTCAAACCTCTGGAAACACCATATATTTT.

The V and J genes are TRBV5-1 and TRBJ2-7; D might be TRBD1 (7 bases). The CDR3 is 15 amino acids. Looked up from germline, CDR1 is SGHRS and CDR2 is YFSETQ. The V end lost 2 bases, the J end lost 3 bases, and 15 bases lay between the germline ends. The CDR3 loop is CASSFDQGGSYEQYF. As DNA, the CDR3 is TGCGCCAGCAGCTTCGACCAGGGGGGTAGCTACGAGCAGTACTTC.

This clone has a handful of counts. This CDR3 is also generated by other DNA sequences in the sample. This chain links TRBV6-6 with TRBJ1-2; D gene uncertain. The CDR3 length is 13 residues. The V gene's germline CDR1 is MNHNY and CDR2 SVGAGI (reference sequence). V was pared by 6 bases and J by 0 bases, with 8 bases between. The CDR3 loop reads CASSPGTNYGYTF. CDR3 DNA sequence: TGTGCCAGCAGCCCCGGGACTAACTATGGCTACACCTTC.

The V and J genes are TRBV19 and TRBJ2-3; 10 positions agree with TRBD2. J was trimmed by 6 bases and V by 3 bases; bases with no gene match: 6. Germline lookup yields CDR1 LNHDA and CDR2 SQIVND (reference sequence). This CDR3 has 15 amino acids. CDR3 sequence (DNA): TGTGCCAGTAGTATCCTAGCGGGAGTCGAGGATACGCAGTATTTT. Encoded protein: CASSILAGVEDTQYF. Full variable domain (rest looked up from reference TRBV19 and TRBJ2-3): DGGITQSPKYLFRKEGQNVTLSCEQNLNHDAMYWYRQDPGQGLRLIYYSQIVNDFQKGDIAEGYSVSREKKESFPLTVTSAQKNPTAFYLCASSILAGVEDTQYFGPGTRLTVL.

The rearrangement links TRBV6-6 to TRBJ1-1; D is unresolved. Trimming pared 2 bases from V and 0 bases from J, leaving 7 bases between. Germline assignment: CDR1 MNHNY and CDR2 SVGAGI (reference sequence). The CDR3 sequence is 14 residues long. The CDR3 bases are TGTGCCAGCAGTTACCCACAGATGAACACTGAAGCTTTCTTT. This sequence encodes CASSYPQMNTEAFF.

The J gene is TRBJ2-1, the V gene TRBV7-3; tentative D call: TRBD1 (6 bases). The CDR3 sequence is 15 residues long. CDR1 and CDR2 from the germline V gene are SGHTA and FQGTGA. V gave up 2 bases and J gave up 5 bases, with 13 bases separating them. This CDR3 is CASSLWAGVNNEQFF. CDR3 nucleotides: TGTGCCAGCAGCTTATGGGCAGGGGTGAACAATGAGCAGTTCTTC.

This chain connects TRBV4-1 to TRBJ1-2, with D possibly being TRBD1 (5 bases). The germline CDR1 and CDR2 sequences are MGHRA and YSYEKL. The CDR3 covers 17 residues. Trimming pared 0 bases from V and 0 bases from J, leaving 14 bases between. CDR3 coding DNA: TGCGCCAGCAGCCAAGACGGGGCGGAGGAGACTAACTATGGCTACACCTTC. It specifies CASSQDGAEETNYGYTF.

This clone was seen more than once but under ten times. The chain joins TRBV11-2 to TRBJ1-1; D gene ambiguous. Germline-derived CDR1 and CDR2 are SGHAT and FQNNGV. The V gene lost 0 bases and the J gene lost 2 bases, with 10 bases spanning the gap. The length of the CDR3 is 15 residues. DNA for the CDR3: TGTGCCAGCAGCTTAGATCAGTCAGCTAACACTGAAGCTTTCTTT. It codes for CASSLDQSANTEAFF. Supplemented by reference TRBV11-2 and TRBJ1-1, the full variable domain reads EAGVAQSPRYKIIEKRQSVAFWCNPISGHATLYWYQQILGQGPKLLIQFQNNGVVDDSQLPKDRFSAERLKGVDSTLKIQPAKLEDSAVYLCASSLDQSANTEAFFGQGTRLTVV.

The genes are TRBV5-1 and TRBJ2-5; D is tentatively TRBD1 or TRBD2 (5 bases each). In germline, CDR1 is SGHRS, CDR2 YFSETQ. The CDR3 runs to 11 residues. Between the trimmed V and J ends, which lost 3 bases and 10 bases, there was a span of 10 bases. This CDR3 reads CASSSLGDQYF. The DNA for the CDR3 is TGCGCCAGCAGCTCCCTGGGGGACCAGTACTTC.

The chain employs TRBV30 and TRBJ2-7; 7 bases align to TRBD1. The CDR3 runs 13 residues. The germline V gene encodes CDR1 GTSNPN and CDR2 SVGIG (reference sequence). Trimming at V came to 5 bases and at J to 3 bases, leaving 7 bases not matched to a gene. CDR3 sequence (DNA): TGTGCCTGGGCAGGGACAGCGCACTACGAGCAGTACTTC. Translating it yields CAWAGTAHYEQYF.

The V gene is TRBV7-2, the J gene TRBJ2-7; TRBD2 is a possible D gene (6 bases). V was pared by 5 bases and J by 0 bases, with 14 bases between. Germline CDR1 reads SGHTA; CDR2 reads FQGNSA. This CDR3 region has 15 residues. The CDR3 protein is CASSPRLVYSYEQYF. The CDR3 nucleotides read TGTGCCAGCAGCCCCCGACTAGTGTACTCCTACGAGCAGTACTTC.